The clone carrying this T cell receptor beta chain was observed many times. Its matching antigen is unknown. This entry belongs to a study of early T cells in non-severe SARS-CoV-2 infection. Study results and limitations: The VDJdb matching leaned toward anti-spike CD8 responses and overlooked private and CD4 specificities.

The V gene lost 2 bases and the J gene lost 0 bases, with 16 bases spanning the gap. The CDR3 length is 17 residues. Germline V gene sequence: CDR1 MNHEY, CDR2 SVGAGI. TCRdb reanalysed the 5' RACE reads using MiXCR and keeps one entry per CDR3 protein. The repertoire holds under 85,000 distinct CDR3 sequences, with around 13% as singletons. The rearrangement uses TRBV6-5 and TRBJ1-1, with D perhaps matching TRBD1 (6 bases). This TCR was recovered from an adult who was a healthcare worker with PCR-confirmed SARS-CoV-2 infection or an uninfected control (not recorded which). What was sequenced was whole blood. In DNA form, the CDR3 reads TGTGCCAGCAGTTACAAAGGTCAGGGGTCCTTGAACACTGAAGCTTTCTTT. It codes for CASSYKGQGSLNTEAFF.